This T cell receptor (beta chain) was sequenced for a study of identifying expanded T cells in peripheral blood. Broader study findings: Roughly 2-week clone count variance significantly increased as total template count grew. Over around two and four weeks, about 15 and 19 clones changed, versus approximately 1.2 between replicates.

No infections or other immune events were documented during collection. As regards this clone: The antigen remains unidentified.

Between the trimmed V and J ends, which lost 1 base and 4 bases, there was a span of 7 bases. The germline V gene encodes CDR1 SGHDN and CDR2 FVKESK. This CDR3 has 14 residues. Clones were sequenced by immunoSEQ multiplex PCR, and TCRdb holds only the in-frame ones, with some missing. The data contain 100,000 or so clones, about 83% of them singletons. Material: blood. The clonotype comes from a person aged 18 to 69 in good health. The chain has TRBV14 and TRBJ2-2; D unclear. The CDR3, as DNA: TGTGCCAGCAGCCAAGTTATGACCACCGGGGAGCTGTTTTTT. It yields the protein CASSQVMTTGELFF.